Listed here is a single TCR beta chain. Its antigen is unknown. The entry originates in a study of quantifying T cell responses using KT2 cells. Study information: RNA was reverse transcribed with TCR alpha and beta constant-region primers. Study conclusions and caveats: KT2 sequences were detected down to about one KT2 cell per 100,000 PBMC.

An oligo carrying a UMI was ligated to the cDNA 3' end. The first PCR ran three to four cycles with an equimolar RC1.1 and RC1.2 beta primer mix. Starting with the second PCR, alpha and beta TCR chains went through separate processing. TCRdb called the UMI-ligation and nested PCR reads again in MiXCR, with one record for every CDR3 protein. Of around 30,000 distinct CDR3 sequences listed, around a tenth are singletons. KT2, a clone with a known TCR, was spiked into unfractionated PBMC. Different KT2-to-PBMC ratios were created with a constant PBMC count. V was pared by 3 bases and J by 1 base, with 13 bases of the junction left unmatched. The germline CDR1 and CDR2 sequences are MNHEY and SVGEGT. CDR3 size: 20 residues.

The TCR sequence derives from a human donor. The chain is built from TRBV6-2 or TRBV6-3 and TRBJ2-1, with TRBD2 matching over 12 bases. The material sequenced was PBMCs spiked with cells of the T cell clone KT2. The CDR3 nucleotides are TGTGCCAGCAGTTATTCGCCTAGCGGGGGGGCATTAACGTCCTACAATGAGCAGTTCTTC. This encodes CASSYSPSGGALTSYNEQFF.